The 32 T cell receptor beta chains reported below all come from one sample, sequenced in a study of T cell repertoires in cytomegalovirus infection. Antigens of these TCRs are unknown. TCRdb itself ran the reads through MiXCR, one entry per CDR3 protein. In the table there are 450,000 to 600,000 distinct CDR3 sequences, approximately 40% of which are singletons. The source was cultured PBMCs, collected from culture after CMV antigen stimulation. These receptors originate from a human donor in good health (CMV status not recorded). Some clones in this sample may be carry-over from other donors' samples.

The chain has TRBV20-1 and TRBJ2-1; 11 bases are a match to TRBD2. The V segment lost 1 base and the J segment 3 bases; nucleotides outside the gene matches: 5. Germline V CDR1 and CDR2: DFQATT, SNEGSKA (reference sequence). CDR3 length: 16 amino acids. The CDR3 sequence: CSARVQTSGDYNEQFF. CDR3 DNA sequence: TGCAGTGCTAGAGTGCAGACTAGCGGGGACTACAATGAGCAGTTCTTC.

This clonotype was counted only a few times. The chain recombines TRBV7-2 with TRBJ2-7, with 8 bases identical to TRBD2. After removal of 1 base from V and 7 bases from J, the junction contained 6 bases not matched to a gene. The CDR3 extends over 14 amino acids. Germline CDR1 reads SGHTA; CDR2 reads FQGNSA. DNA of the CDR3: TGTGCCAGCAGCTTAGTCGGGTCGGGGGGGGAGCAGTACTTC. Translating gives CASSLVGSGGEQYF.

This clonotype showed up just a few times. The chain recombines TRBV19 with TRBJ2-1; D not certain. Trimming took 10 bases from V and 5 from J, leaving 18 bases between them. Germline assignment: CDR1 LNHDA and CDR2 SQIVND (reference sequence). There are 14 residues in the CDR3. CDR3 coding DNA: TGTGCCACCCGTCGGGCGTACGTAGACAATGAGCAGTTCTTC. This codes for CATRRAYVDNEQFF.

The genes are TRBV12-3 or TRBV12-4 and TRBJ1-6; possible D gene TRBD1, 5 bases. CDR3 length: 15 residues. The V and J ends lost 5 bases and 4 bases respectively, with 12 bases between them. CDR3 loop: CASSVVTAYNSPLHF. As DNA, the CDR3 is TGTGCCAGCAGTGTCGTGACAGCGTATAATTCACCCCTCCACTTT.

J is TRBJ1-4 and V is TRBV5-1; 7 bases agree with TRBD1. The CDR3 has 15 residues. Germline loops: CDR1 SGHRS, CDR2 YFSETQ. The V gene end was trimmed by 0 bases and the J gene end by 8 bases; junction bases not matched to a gene: 7. The CDR3 loop reads CASSLGQGRWEKLFF. The CDR3 DNA reads TGCGCCAGCAGCTTGGGACAGGGTAGATGGGAAAAACTGTTTTTT.

This clonotype was counted many times. The chain uses TRBV7-2 and TRBJ2-2; 7 bases agree with TRBD1. The CDR3 has 15 amino acids. In germline, CDR1 is SGHTA, CDR2 FQGNSA. Unmatched junction bases numbered 8, after V lost 5 bases and J lost 5 bases. CDR3 DNA: TGTGCCAGCAGCGACACAGGGGCGCTTACCGGGGAGCTGTTTTTT. Translated: CASSDTGALTGELFF.

The rearrangement uses TRBV6-2 or TRBV6-3 and TRBJ2-3; D is ambiguous. CDR3 size: 15 residues. Per the germline V gene, CDR1 is MNHEY and CDR2 is SVGEGT. V was trimmed by 6 bases and J by 2 bases, leaving 15 bases between them. The CDR3 reads CASSRRVAITDTQYF. Here the CDR3 DNA reads TGTGCCAGCAGCCGGCGCGTCGCAATCACAGATACGCAGTATTTT.

This clonotype appeared many times. The rearrangement joins TRBV7-8 to TRBJ2-3; a possible D gene is TRBD1 (6 bases). CDR1 SGHVS and CDR2 FQNEAQ come from the germline V gene. This CDR3 is 15 amino acids long. With 3 bases removed from V and 6 bases from J, the gap between germline ends came to 16 bases. CDR3 amino acids: CASSFDPGRGDTQYF. The DNA of the CDR3 is TGTGCCAGCAGCTTCGACCCGGGAAGGGGGGATACGCAGTATTTT.

This clonotype was recorded a few times. The chain employs TRBV7-2 and TRBJ2-7; D uncertain. The V gene's germline CDR1 is SGHTA and CDR2 FQGNSA. The CDR3 spans 14 residues. V lost 5 bases to trimming and J lost 3 bases, with 14 bases between them. CDR3 protein: CASSLRHGFYEQYF. CDR3 nucleotide sequence: TGTGCCAGCAGCCTACGGCACGGCTTCTACGAGCAGTACTTC.

The chain uses TRBV7-6 and TRBJ2-5; tentatively, D is TRBD1 (7 bases). CDR3 length: 15 amino acids. V was cut by 3 bases and J by 5 bases, with 16 bases left in between. Germline lookup yields CDR1 SGHVS and CDR2 FNYEAQ. Here the CDR3 reads CASSLVEGAWETQYF. The CDR3 DNA follows: TGTGCCAGCAGCTTGGTGGAGGGGGCTTGGGAGACCCAGTACTTC.

The J gene is TRBJ2-1, the V gene TRBV15, with D tentatively TRBD2 (5 bases). V lost 0 bases and J 12 bases, leaving 21 bases between the germline ends. From germline, CDR1 is LNHNV and CDR2 YYDKDF (reference sequence). The CDR3 consists of 16 residues. CDR3 amino acids: CATSRDFGERSLGQFF. CDR3 coding DNA: TGTGCCACCAGCAGAGATTTCGGGGAACGTTCATTAGGGCAGTTCTTC. Full variable domain (missing parts from reference TRBV15 and TRBJ2-1): DAMVIQNPRYQVTQFGKPVTLSCSQTLNHNVMYWYQQKSSQAPKLLFHYYDKDFNNEADTPDNFQSRRPNTSFCFLDIRSPGLGDTAMYLCATSRDFGERSLGQFFGPGTRLTVL.

This clonotype was detected only a few times. CDR3 nucleotides: TGTGCCAGCAGTGAATGGGATCAGCCCCAGCATTTT. It specifies CASSEWDQPQHF. The genes are TRBV6-1 and TRBJ1-5, with D unresolved. The CDR3 contains 12 residues. Germline V gene sequence: CDR1 MNHNS, CDR2 SASEGT. The V and J ends lost 2 bases and 5 bases respectively, with 4 bases between them.

This clonotype was counted a few times. The V call is TRBV6-1, the J call TRBJ1-1; 8 bases line up with TRBD1. The germline V gene has CDR1 MNHNS and CDR2 SASEGT. This CDR3 region has 14 residues. V dropped 2 bases and J dropped 5; count of bases not matched to a gene: 4. The CDR3 DNA sequence: TGTGCCAGCAGTGAAAGGAGACAGGGGACTGAAGCTTTCTTT. Its protein is CASSERRQGTEAFF.

The chain couples TRBV7-2 to TRBJ2-6; D is uncertain. Trimming shortened V by 5 bases and J by 4 bases, and 6 bases separated the two germline ends. Looked up from germline, CDR1 is SGHTA and CDR2 is FQGNSA. CDR3 length: 13 amino acids. CDR3 amino acids: CASSPPGANVLTF. As DNA, the CDR3 is TGTGCCAGCAGCCCTCCAGGGGCCAACGTCCTGACTTTC.

V usage is TRBV6-1 and J usage is TRBJ1-5; 7 nucleotides match TRBD1. The CDR3 contains 13 residues. With 4 bases clipped from V and 9 bases from J, the junction kept 6 bases outside the gene matches. The germline V gene has CDR1 MNHNS and CDR2 SASEGT. The CDR3 nucleotides read TGTGCCAGCAGTGCCGGACAGGCTCGGCCCCAGCATTTT. Translation: CASSAGQARPQHF.

The J gene is TRBJ2-3, the V gene TRBV19; perhaps TRBD2 as D (6 bases). V was trimmed by 9 bases and J by 0 bases, leaving 10 bases between them. The CDR3 loop spans 13 amino acids. CDR1 and CDR2 from the germline V gene are LNHDA and SQIVND (reference sequence). The CDR3 protein is CASGGTSTDTQYF. The CDR3 DNA sequence: TGTGCCAGCGGAGGGACTAGCACAGATACGCAGTATTTT.

As concerns this clonotype: Since no conserved phenylalanine or tryptophan closes the CDR3, a read error is the likely cause. The V gene is TRBV19, the J gene TRBJ1-3; possibly TRBD1 for D (5 bases). CDR1 is LNHDA and CDR2 is SQIVND in the germline V gene (reference sequence). CDR3 length: 16 residues. The V gene lost 7 bases and the J gene lost 2 bases, with 18 bases spanning the gap. The CDR3, as DNA: TGTGCCAGTAAGGGGCGCGGTAGGGCCCCTGGAAACACCATATATCTT. This translates into CASKGRGRAPGNTIYL.

This chain links TRBV7-2 with TRBJ2-1; the D is unclear. This CDR3 spans 14 amino acids. V lost 6 bases and J 0 bases, leaving 9 bases between the germline ends. Germline V lookup: CDR1 SGHTA, CDR2 FQGNSA. The CDR3 nucleotides are TGTGCCAGCAGTTCGAGAAGCTCCTACAATGAGCAGTTCTTC. Translated, it gives CASSSRSSYNEQFF. The full variable domain, its missing parts supplied by reference TRBV7-2 and TRBJ2-1, is GAGVSQSPSNKVTEKGKDVELRCDPISGHTALYWYRQSLGQGLEFLIYFQGNSAPDKSGLPSDRFSAERTGGSVSTLTIQRTQQEDSAVYLCASSSRSSYNEQFFGPGTRLTVL.

Points on this clonotype: One end of the junction varies from germline; a read error may be responsible. This sequence joins TRBV4-1 and TRBJ1-4; the D is unclear. The CDR3 totals 14 residues. CDR1 is MGHRA, CDR2 YSYEKL, per germline. The CDR3 protein is CASSQLVINEKLFF. Here the CDR3 DNA reads TGTGCCAGCAGCCAGTTAGTCATTAATGAAAAACTGTTTTTT.

The chain links TRBV6-5 to TRBJ2-3; 7 positions match TRBD2. Germline CDR1 reads MNHEY; CDR2 reads SVGAGI. The CDR3 totals 18 residues. Unmatched junction bases numbered 9, after V lost 0 bases and J lost 0 bases. The CDR3 nucleotides read TGTGCCAGCAGTTACTCCGTCGGAGCGGGGACTAGCACAGATACGCAGTATTTT. It is translated as CASSYSVGAGTSTDTQYF.

This clonotype occurred a few times. The V and J genes are TRBV6-5 and TRBJ2-1, with 11 bases fitting TRBD2. J lost 4 bases, V lost 4 bases, and 6 bases had no gene match. Germline V lookup: CDR1 MNHEY, CDR2 SVGAGI. The length of the CDR3 is 16 residues. CDR3: CASSSLSGRAYNEQFF. CDR3 DNA sequence: TGTGCCAGCAGTTCCCTTAGCGGGAGGGCGTACAATGAGCAGTTCTTC.

The J gene is TRBJ2-1, the V gene TRBV7-2; perhaps TRBD2 as D (6 bases). Germline values: CDR1 SGHTA, CDR2 FQGNSA. V was trimmed by 5 bases and J by 4 bases, leaving 18 bases between them. CDR3 length: 16 residues. CDR3 amino acids: CASSPQRLGPYNEQFF. The CDR3 nucleotides read TGTGCCAGCAGCCCGCAGAGACTAGGCCCTTACAATGAGCAGTTCTTC.

This clonotype was found a few times. The chain links TRBV6-1 to TRBJ2-1; 12 bases agree with TRBD2. The CDR3 is 14 amino acids. Trimming took 5 bases from V and 5 from J; bases not matched to a gene: 1. The germline V gene encodes CDR1 MNHNS and CDR2 SASEGT. The CDR3 here is CASSRLAGDNEQFF. CDR3 nucleotide sequence: TGTGCCAGCAGTCGACTAGCGGGGGACAATGAGCAGTTCTTC.

The rearrangement uses TRBV7-9 and TRBJ2-3; TRBD2 might be the D (5 bases). This CDR3 has 15 amino acids. V lost 1 base, J lost 0 bases, and 8 bases lay in between. Germline loops: CDR1 SEHNR, CDR2 FQNEAQ (reference sequence). The CDR3 sequence is CASSLEAGSTDTQYF. As DNA, the CDR3 is TGTGCCAGCAGCTTAGAGGCGGGCAGCACAGATACGCAGTATTTT.

The rearrangement uses TRBV6-1 and TRBJ2-1, with no clear D. Trimming cost V 6 bases and J 6 bases, with 9 bases left between them. In germline, CDR1 is MNHNS, CDR2 SASEGT. The CDR3 runs to 12 residues. The CDR3 DNA sequence: TGTGCCAGCAGCCGCATCACCAATGAGCAGTTCTTC. This gives the protein CASSRITNEQFF.

As DNA, the CDR3 is TGCAGTGCTAGAAATAACAGGGGAGGAGTAGAGACCCAGTACTTC. It encodes CSARNNRGGVETQYF. The chain joins TRBV20-1 to TRBJ2-5, with TRBD1 as a possible D gene (7 bases). V lost 2 bases and J lost 4, with 17 bases in between. The CDR3 has 15 residues. CDR1 and CDR2 (germline): DFQATT, SNEGSKA (reference sequence).

This clonotype was counted between two and nine times. The chain joins TRBV10-3 to TRBJ2-1; D gene uncertain. This CDR3 is built from 17 residues. The V end lost 3 bases, the J end lost 4 bases, and 19 bases lay between the germline ends. Germline V gene sequence: CDR1 ENHRY, CDR2 SYGVKD. CDR3 amino acids: CAISDVKGQNPYNEQFF. DNA of the CDR3: TGTGCCATCAGTGACGTTAAAGGGCAGAACCCATACAATGAGCAGTTCTTC.

The chain uses TRBV7-8 and TRBJ1-1; 8 bases map to TRBD1. The junction had 7 bases not matched to a gene; V was cut back by 1 base and J by 3 bases. The CDR3 has 16 residues. Per the germline V gene, CDR1 is SGHVS and CDR2 is FQNEAQ. The CDR3 protein is CASSLETGGEDTEAFF. CDR3 DNA: TGTGCCAGCAGCTTAGAAACAGGGGGAGAGGACACTGAAGCTTTCTTT.

There are many counts of this clonotype. V usage is TRBV7-2 and J usage is TRBJ2-7, with 15 bases lining up with TRBD2. J lost 0 bases, V lost 5 bases, and 5 bases had no gene match. Germline V gene data show CDR1 as SGHTA and CDR2 as FQGNSA. The CDR3 runs 17 residues. The CDR3 DNA reads TGTGCCAGCAGCCCTGGACTAGCGGGGGGGCCCTCCTACGAGCAGTACTTC. The encoded protein is CASSPGLAGGPSYEQYF.

This clonotype has only a few counts. The chain joins TRBV27 to TRBJ2-6; D not certain. CDR3 length: 16 amino acids. The V and J ends lost 4 bases and 0 bases respectively, with 10 bases between them. Germline CDR1 reads MNHEY; CDR2 reads SMNVEV (reference sequence). Here the CDR3 reads CASSSGRVSGANVLTF. DNA for the CDR3: TGTGCCAGCAGTTCCGGACGGGTCTCTGGGGCCAACGTCCTGACTTTC.

This clonotype was found a few times. The V gene is TRBV7-6, the J gene TRBJ2-1; 9 bases are shared with TRBD2. Per germline, CDR1 SGHVS and CDR2 FNYEAQ. V was clipped by 2 bases and J by 8 bases; unmatched bases: 10. The CDR3 contains 16 residues. The DNA for the CDR3 is TGTGCCAGCAGCTTACGAGCGGGGGGCCGGGTGGATGAGCAGTTCTTC. It specifies CASSLRAGGRVDEQFF.

In its sample, this clonotype was seen a few times. The chain joins TRBV7-9 to TRBJ2-3; 8 bases are a match to TRBD2. The CDR3 covers 15 residues. CDR1 SEHNR and CDR2 FQNEAQ come from the germline V gene (reference sequence). V dropped 5 bases and J dropped 0; count of bases not matched to a gene: 4. CDR3 in DNA: TGTGCCAGCAGCACCGGGAGGGCTAGCACAGATACGCAGTATTTT. It yields the protein CASSTGRASTDTQYF. The full variable domain, rest sourced from reference TRBV7-9 and TRBJ2-3, is DTGVSQNPRHKITKRGQNVTFRCDPISEHNRLYWYRQTLGQGPEFLTYFQNEAQLEKSRLLSDRFSAERPKGSFSTLEIQRTEQGDSAMYLCASSTGRASTDTQYFGPGTRLTVL.